Shown below are 7 T cell receptor beta chains from a single sample sequenced in a study of radiation and T cells in renal cell carcinoma (dated by TCRdb to the early 2020s). The time point tag for this specimen amounts to: blood 4 weeks post-SBRT, at nephrectomy. In light of the paper, this sample's treatment or condition label describes: 15 Gy SBRT to primary tumor, nephrectomy 4 weeks later. Receptor amplification or capture employed the immunoSEQ multiplex PCR assay. What TCRdb holds here is the immuneACCESS table cut down to in-frame rearrangements. Part of the clones is not present; checked against another copy, under half of the missing clones reflect an unresolved V gene, and the others are unexplained. The sample table contains 60,000 to 75,000 clones; only one count was recorded for about three quarters of them. Around 6.8% of the sample is held by the ten biggest clonotypes. The sequencing used blood, collected from a patient whose treatment included radiotherapy and nephrectomy. These receptors originate from a man between 60 and 75 years old with renal cell carcinoma.

This clone was seen more than once but under ten times. V is TRBV6-5 and J is TRBJ2-5; 11 bases fit TRBD2. CDR1 is MNHEY and CDR2 is SVGAGI in the germline V gene. Trimming cost V 7 bases and J 5 bases; bases outside gene matches: 6. The CDR3 is 14 amino acids. Here the CDR3 DNA reads TGTGCCAGCAACGTAGCGGGGGGGCCGGAGACCCAGTACTTC. This gives the protein CASNVAGGPETQYF.

J is TRBJ1-2 and V is TRBV5-8; 7 positions match TRBD1. The CDR3 spans 12 residues. The germline V gene has CDR1 SGHTS and CDR2 YDEGEE. V shed 6 bases, J shed 13 bases, and the junction held 12 bases outside the gene matches. The CDR3 DNA sequence: TGTGCCAGCATCCCGACCGGACAGGTGGGCACCTTC. This sequence encodes CASIPTGQVGTF.

The table lists this clone with a few counts. CDR3 DNA: TGTGCCAGCATGGACAGGGCGGAGAACACTGAAGCTTTCTTT. Residues: CASMDRAENTEAFF. The J gene is TRBJ1-1, the V gene TRBV2; 8 bases agree with TRBD1. Per germline, CDR1 SNHLY and CDR2 FYNNEI. Germline trimming cut 7 bases from V and 1 base from J; bases unmatched to any gene: 5. The CDR3 runs 14 residues. The full variable domain, in which reference TRBV2 and TRBJ1-1 provide the parts outside the CDR3, is EPEVTQTPSHQVTQMGQEVILRCVPISNHLYFYWYRQILGQKVEFLVSFYNNEISEKSEIFDDQFSVERPDGSNFTLKIRSTKLEDSAMYFCASMDRAENTEAFFGQGTRLTVV.

The chain couples TRBV25-1 to TRBJ2-2; D is possibly TRBD2 (6 bases). Germline V lookup: CDR1 MGHDK, CDR2 SYGVNS. CDR3 length equals 16 residues. The V end lost 1 base, the J end lost 6 bases, and 15 bases lay between the germline ends. The DNA of the CDR3 is TGTGCCAGCAGTGAATTTGAGGGATGGGGGGCCGGGGAGCTGTTTTTT. Its translation: CASSEFEGWGAGELFF. The full variable domain, in which reference TRBV25-1 and TRBJ2-2 provide the parts outside the CDR3, is EADIYQTPRYLVIGTGKKITLECSQTMGHDKMYWYQQDPGMELHLIHYSYGVNSTEKGDLSSESTVSRIRTEHFPLTLESARPSHTSQYLCASSEFEGWGAGELFFGEGSRLTVL.

The chain joins TRBV4-2 to TRBJ2-3, with 9 positions matching TRBD2. Germline CDR1 LGHNA, CDR2 YNFKEQ. Trimming at V came to 0 bases and at J to 3 bases, leaving 7 bases not matched to a gene. The CDR3 totals 17 residues. CDR3 bases: TGTGCCAGCAGCCAAGAAGCCAGCGGGGGGCTAACAGATACGCAGTATTTT. Translation gives CASSQEASGGLTDTQYF.

The chain couples TRBV30 to TRBJ1-5; D gene ambiguous. V shed 2 bases and J shed 3 bases, with 11 bases lying between them. There are 14 residues in the CDR3. Germline loops: CDR1 GTSNPN, CDR2 SVGIG (reference sequence). CDR3 bases: TGTGCCTGGAGTAGCCCCCGAGTCAATCAGCCCCAGCATTTT. Protein: CAWSSPRVNQPQHF.

CDR3 nucleotides: TGCAGCGTCCTACCCCTTACACAGGGTGGCTCCTACAATGAGCAGTTCTTC. This sequence encodes CSVLPLTQGGSYNEQFF. This rearrangement joins TRBV29-1 to TRBJ2-1, with a possible D match to TRBD1 (6 bases). This CDR3 comprises 17 residues. The germline CDR1 and CDR2 sequences are SQVTM and ANQGSEA. The V gene lost 6 bases and the J gene lost 0 bases, with 21 bases spanning the gap.